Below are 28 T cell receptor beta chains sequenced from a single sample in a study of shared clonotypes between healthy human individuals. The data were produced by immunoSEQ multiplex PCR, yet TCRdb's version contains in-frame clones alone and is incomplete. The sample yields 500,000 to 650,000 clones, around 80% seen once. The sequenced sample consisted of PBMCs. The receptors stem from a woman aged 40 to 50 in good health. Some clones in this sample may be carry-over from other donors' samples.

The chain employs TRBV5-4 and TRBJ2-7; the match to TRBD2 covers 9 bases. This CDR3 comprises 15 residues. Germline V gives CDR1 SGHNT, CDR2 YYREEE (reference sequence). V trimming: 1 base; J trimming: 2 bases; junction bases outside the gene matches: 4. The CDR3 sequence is CASSLKLAGAYEQYF. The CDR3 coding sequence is TGTGCCAGCAGCTTGAAGTTAGCGGGAGCCTACGAGCAGTACTTC.

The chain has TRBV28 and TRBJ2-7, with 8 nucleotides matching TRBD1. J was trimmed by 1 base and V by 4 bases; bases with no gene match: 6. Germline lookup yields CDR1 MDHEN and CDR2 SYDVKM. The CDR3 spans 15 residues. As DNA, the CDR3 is TGTGCCAGCAGTTCCGACAGGGGCCGGTCCTACGAGCAGTACTTC. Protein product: CASSSDRGRSYEQYF. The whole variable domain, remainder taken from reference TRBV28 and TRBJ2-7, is DVKVTQSSRYLVKRTGEKVFLECVQDMDHENMFWYRQDPGLGLRLIYFSYDVKMKEKGDIPEGYSVSREKKERFSLILESASTNQTSMYLCASSSDRGRSYEQYFGPGTRLTVT.

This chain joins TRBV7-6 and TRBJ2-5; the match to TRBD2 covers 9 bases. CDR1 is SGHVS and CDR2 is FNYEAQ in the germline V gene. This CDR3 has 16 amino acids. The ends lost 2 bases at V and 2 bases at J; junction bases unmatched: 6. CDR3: CASSLRLAGMQETQYF. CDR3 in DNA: TGTGCCAGCAGCTTACGGCTAGCGGGAATGCAAGAGACCCAGTACTTC.

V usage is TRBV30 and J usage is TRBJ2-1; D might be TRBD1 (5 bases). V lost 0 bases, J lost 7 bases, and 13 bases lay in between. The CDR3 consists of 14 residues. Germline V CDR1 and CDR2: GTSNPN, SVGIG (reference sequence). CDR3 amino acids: CAWSVLQGRNEQFF. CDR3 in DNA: TGTGCCTGGAGTGTCCTGCAGGGAAGGAATGAGCAGTTCTTC.

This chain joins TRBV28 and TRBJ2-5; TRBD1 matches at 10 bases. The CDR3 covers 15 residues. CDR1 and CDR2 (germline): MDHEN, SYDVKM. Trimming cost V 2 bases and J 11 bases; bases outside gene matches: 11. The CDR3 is CASSLTDRGLGEQYF. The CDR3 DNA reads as TGTGCCAGCAGTTTAACCGACAGGGGGCTGGGGGAGCAGTACTTC.

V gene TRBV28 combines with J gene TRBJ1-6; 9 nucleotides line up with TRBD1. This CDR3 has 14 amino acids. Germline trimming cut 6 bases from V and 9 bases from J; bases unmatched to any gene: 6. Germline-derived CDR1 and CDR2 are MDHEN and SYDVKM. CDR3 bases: TGTGCCAGCAGCGACAGGGGGAATGGTTCACCCCTCCACTTT. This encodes CASSDRGNGSPLHF.

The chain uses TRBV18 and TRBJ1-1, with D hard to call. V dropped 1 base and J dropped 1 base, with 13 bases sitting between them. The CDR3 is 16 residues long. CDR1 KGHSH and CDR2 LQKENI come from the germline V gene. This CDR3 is CASSPRPGRANTEAFF. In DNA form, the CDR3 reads TGTGCCAGCTCACCACGGCCTGGCCGGGCGAACACTGAAGCTTTCTTT.

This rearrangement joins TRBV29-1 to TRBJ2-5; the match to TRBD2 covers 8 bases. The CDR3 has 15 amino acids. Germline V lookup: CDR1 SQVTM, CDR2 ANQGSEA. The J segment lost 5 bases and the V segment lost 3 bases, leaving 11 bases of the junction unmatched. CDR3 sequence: CSVDGPSGGRETQYF. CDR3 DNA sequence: TGCAGCGTTGATGGTCCGTCGGGAGGGCGGGAGACCCAGTACTTC.

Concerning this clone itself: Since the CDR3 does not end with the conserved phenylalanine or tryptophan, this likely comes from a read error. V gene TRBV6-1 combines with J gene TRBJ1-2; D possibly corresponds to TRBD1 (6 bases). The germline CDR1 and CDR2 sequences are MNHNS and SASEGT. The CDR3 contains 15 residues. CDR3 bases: TGTGCCGGCAGTGGAGGAGGACAGTCTTTCTATGGCTACACCCTC. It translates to CAGSGGGQSFYGYTL.

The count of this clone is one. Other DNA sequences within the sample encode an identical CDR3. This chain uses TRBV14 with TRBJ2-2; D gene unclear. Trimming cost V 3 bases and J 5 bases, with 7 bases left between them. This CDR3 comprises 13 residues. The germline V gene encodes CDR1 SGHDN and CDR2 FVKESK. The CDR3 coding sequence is TGTGCCAGCAGCCAGGATCTAACCGGGGAGCTGTTTTTT. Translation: CASSQDLTGELFF.

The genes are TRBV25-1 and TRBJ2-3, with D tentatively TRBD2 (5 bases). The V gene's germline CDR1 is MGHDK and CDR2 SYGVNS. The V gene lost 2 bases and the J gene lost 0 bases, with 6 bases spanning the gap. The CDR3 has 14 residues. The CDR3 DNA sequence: TGTGCCAGCAGTGAAGGACTTAGCACAGATACGCAGTATTTT. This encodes CASSEGLSTDTQYF.

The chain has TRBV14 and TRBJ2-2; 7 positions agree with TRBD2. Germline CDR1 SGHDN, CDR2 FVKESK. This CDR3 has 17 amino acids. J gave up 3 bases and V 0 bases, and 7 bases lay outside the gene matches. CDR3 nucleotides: TGTGCCAGCAGCCAAGATAAGGGAGGGCGCGACACCGGGGAGCTGTTTTTT. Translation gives CASSQDKGGRDTGELFF.

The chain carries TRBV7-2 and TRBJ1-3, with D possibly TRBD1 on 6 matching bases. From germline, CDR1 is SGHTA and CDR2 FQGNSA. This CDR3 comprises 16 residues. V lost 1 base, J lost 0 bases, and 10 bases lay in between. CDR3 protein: CASSLGQGTSGNTIYF. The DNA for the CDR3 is TGTGCCAGCAGCTTAGGGCAGGGGACCTCTGGAAACACCATATATTTT.

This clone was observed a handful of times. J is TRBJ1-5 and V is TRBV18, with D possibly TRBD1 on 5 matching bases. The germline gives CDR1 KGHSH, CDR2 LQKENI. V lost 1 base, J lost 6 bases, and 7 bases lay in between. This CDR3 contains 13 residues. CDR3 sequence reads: CASSPQGVQPQHF. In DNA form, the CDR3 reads TGTGCCAGCTCACCACAAGGGGTTCAGCCCCAGCATTTT.

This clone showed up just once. The CDR3 reads CASRVGGPGANVLTF. CDR3 DNA: TGTGCCAGCAGGGTTGGTGGACCTGGGGCCAACGTCCTGACTTTC. This chain joins TRBV28 and TRBJ2-6; D is unresolved. With 6 bases removed from V and 2 bases from J, the gap between germline ends came to 11 bases. The CDR3 runs to 15 residues. Germline assignment: CDR1 MDHEN and CDR2 SYDVKM.

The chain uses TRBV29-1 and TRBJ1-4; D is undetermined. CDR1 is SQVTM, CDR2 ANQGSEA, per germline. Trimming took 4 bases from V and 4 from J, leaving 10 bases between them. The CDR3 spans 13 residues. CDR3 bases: TGCAGCGTTGCCCAACTAATTAATGAAAAACTGTTTTTT. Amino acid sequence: CSVAQLINEKLFF.

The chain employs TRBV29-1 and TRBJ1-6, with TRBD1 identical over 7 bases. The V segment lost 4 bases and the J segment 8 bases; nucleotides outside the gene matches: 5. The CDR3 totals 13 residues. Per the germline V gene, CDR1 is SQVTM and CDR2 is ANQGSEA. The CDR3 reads CSVGEGAHSPLHF. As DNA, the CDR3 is TGCAGCGTTGGGGAGGGGGCGCATTCACCCCTCCACTTT.

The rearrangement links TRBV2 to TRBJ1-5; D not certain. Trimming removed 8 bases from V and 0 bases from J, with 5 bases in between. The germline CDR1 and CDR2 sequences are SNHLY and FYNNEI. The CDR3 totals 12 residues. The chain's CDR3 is CASVYSNQPQHF. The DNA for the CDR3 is TGTGCCAGCGTATATAGCAATCAGCCCCAGCATTTT.

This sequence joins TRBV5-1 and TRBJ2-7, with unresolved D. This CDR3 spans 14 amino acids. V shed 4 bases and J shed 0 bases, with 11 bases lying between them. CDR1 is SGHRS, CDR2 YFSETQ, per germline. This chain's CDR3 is CASSTNLGSYEQYF. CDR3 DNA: TGCGCCAGCAGCACCAACCTGGGCTCCTACGAGCAGTACTTC.

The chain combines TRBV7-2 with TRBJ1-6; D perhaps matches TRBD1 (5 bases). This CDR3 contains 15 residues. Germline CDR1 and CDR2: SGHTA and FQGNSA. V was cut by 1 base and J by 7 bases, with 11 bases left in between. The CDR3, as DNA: TGTGCCAGCAGCTTAGAATCAGGGCACAATTCACCCCTCCACTTT. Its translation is CASSLESGHNSPLHF. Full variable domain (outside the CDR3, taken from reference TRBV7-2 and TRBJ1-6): GAGVSQSPSNKVTEKGKDVELRCDPISGHTALYWYRQSLGQGLEFLIYFQGNSAPDKSGLPSDRFSAERTGGSVSTLTIQRTQQEDSAVYLCASSLESGHNSPLHFGNGTRLTVT.

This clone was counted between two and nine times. The CDR3 nucleotides are TGTGCCAGCAGCCGGGGACTACGGGAGACCCAGTACTTC. Translation gives CASSRGLRETQYF. V is TRBV7-3 and J is TRBJ2-5; 7 nucleotides match TRBD2. The trim removed 5 bases at V and 5 bases at J, leaving 5 bases unmatched. The CDR3 runs 13 residues. Germline V gives CDR1 SGHTA, CDR2 FQGTGA.

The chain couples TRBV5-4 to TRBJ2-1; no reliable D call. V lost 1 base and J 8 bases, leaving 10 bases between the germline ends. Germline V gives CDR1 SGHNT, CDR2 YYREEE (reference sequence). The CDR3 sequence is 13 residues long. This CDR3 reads CASSLPVSDEQFF. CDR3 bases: TGTGCCAGCAGCTTGCCCGTGTCAGATGAGCAGTTCTTC. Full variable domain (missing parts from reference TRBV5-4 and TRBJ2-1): ETGVTQSPTHLIKTRGQQVTLRCSSQSGHNTVSWYQQALGQGPQFIFQYYREEENGRGNFPPRFSGLQFPNYSSELNVNALELDDSALYLCASSLPVSDEQFFGPGTRLTVL.

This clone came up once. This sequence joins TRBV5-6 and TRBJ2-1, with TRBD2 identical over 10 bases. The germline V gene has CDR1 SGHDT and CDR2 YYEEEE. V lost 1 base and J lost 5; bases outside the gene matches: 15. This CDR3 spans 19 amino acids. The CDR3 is CASSLRWRLAGVVDNEQFF. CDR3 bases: TGTGCCAGCAGCTTGCGGTGGCGGCTAGCGGGAGTCGTCGACAATGAGCAGTTCTTC.

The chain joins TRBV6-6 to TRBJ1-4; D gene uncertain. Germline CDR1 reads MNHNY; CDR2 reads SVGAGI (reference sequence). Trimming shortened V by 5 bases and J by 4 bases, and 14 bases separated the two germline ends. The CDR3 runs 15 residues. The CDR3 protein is CASSAEIIFNEKLFF. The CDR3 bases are TGTGCCAGCAGTGCGGAGATTATATTTAATGAAAAACTGTTTTTT.

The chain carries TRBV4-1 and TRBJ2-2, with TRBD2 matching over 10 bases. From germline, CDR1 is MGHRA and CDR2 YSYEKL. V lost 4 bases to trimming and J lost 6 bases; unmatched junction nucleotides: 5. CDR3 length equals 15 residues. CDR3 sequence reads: CASSRAGGWPGELFF. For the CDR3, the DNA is TGCGCCAGCAGCCGAGCGGGAGGGTGGCCCGGGGAGCTGTTTTTT.

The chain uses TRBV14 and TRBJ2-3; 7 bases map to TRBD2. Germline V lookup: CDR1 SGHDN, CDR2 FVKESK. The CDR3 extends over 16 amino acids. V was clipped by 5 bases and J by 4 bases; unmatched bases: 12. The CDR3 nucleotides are TGTGCCAGCAGCTCCCTGATAGCGGGTATTTCAGATACGCAGTATTTT. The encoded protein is CASSSLIAGISDTQYF. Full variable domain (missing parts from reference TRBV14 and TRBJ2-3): EAGVTQFPSHSVIEKGQTVTLRCDPISGHDNLYWYRRVMGKEIKFLLHFVKESKQDESGMPNNRFLAERTGGTYSTLKVQPAELEDSGVYFCASSSLIAGISDTQYFGPGTRLTVL.

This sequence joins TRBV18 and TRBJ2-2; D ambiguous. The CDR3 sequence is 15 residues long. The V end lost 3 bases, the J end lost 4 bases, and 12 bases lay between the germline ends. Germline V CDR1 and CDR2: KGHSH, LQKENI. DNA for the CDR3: TGTGCCAGCTCACCGGCAGTCCTTTCCACCGGGGAGCTGTTTTTT. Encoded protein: CASSPAVLSTGELFF.

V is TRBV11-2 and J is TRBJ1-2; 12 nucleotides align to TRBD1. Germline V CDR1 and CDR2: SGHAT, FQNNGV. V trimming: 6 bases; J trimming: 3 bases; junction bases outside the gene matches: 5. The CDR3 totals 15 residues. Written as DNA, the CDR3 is TGTGCCAGCAGGGACGGGACAGGGGGCTACTATGGCTACACCTTC. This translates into CASRDGTGGYYGYTF.